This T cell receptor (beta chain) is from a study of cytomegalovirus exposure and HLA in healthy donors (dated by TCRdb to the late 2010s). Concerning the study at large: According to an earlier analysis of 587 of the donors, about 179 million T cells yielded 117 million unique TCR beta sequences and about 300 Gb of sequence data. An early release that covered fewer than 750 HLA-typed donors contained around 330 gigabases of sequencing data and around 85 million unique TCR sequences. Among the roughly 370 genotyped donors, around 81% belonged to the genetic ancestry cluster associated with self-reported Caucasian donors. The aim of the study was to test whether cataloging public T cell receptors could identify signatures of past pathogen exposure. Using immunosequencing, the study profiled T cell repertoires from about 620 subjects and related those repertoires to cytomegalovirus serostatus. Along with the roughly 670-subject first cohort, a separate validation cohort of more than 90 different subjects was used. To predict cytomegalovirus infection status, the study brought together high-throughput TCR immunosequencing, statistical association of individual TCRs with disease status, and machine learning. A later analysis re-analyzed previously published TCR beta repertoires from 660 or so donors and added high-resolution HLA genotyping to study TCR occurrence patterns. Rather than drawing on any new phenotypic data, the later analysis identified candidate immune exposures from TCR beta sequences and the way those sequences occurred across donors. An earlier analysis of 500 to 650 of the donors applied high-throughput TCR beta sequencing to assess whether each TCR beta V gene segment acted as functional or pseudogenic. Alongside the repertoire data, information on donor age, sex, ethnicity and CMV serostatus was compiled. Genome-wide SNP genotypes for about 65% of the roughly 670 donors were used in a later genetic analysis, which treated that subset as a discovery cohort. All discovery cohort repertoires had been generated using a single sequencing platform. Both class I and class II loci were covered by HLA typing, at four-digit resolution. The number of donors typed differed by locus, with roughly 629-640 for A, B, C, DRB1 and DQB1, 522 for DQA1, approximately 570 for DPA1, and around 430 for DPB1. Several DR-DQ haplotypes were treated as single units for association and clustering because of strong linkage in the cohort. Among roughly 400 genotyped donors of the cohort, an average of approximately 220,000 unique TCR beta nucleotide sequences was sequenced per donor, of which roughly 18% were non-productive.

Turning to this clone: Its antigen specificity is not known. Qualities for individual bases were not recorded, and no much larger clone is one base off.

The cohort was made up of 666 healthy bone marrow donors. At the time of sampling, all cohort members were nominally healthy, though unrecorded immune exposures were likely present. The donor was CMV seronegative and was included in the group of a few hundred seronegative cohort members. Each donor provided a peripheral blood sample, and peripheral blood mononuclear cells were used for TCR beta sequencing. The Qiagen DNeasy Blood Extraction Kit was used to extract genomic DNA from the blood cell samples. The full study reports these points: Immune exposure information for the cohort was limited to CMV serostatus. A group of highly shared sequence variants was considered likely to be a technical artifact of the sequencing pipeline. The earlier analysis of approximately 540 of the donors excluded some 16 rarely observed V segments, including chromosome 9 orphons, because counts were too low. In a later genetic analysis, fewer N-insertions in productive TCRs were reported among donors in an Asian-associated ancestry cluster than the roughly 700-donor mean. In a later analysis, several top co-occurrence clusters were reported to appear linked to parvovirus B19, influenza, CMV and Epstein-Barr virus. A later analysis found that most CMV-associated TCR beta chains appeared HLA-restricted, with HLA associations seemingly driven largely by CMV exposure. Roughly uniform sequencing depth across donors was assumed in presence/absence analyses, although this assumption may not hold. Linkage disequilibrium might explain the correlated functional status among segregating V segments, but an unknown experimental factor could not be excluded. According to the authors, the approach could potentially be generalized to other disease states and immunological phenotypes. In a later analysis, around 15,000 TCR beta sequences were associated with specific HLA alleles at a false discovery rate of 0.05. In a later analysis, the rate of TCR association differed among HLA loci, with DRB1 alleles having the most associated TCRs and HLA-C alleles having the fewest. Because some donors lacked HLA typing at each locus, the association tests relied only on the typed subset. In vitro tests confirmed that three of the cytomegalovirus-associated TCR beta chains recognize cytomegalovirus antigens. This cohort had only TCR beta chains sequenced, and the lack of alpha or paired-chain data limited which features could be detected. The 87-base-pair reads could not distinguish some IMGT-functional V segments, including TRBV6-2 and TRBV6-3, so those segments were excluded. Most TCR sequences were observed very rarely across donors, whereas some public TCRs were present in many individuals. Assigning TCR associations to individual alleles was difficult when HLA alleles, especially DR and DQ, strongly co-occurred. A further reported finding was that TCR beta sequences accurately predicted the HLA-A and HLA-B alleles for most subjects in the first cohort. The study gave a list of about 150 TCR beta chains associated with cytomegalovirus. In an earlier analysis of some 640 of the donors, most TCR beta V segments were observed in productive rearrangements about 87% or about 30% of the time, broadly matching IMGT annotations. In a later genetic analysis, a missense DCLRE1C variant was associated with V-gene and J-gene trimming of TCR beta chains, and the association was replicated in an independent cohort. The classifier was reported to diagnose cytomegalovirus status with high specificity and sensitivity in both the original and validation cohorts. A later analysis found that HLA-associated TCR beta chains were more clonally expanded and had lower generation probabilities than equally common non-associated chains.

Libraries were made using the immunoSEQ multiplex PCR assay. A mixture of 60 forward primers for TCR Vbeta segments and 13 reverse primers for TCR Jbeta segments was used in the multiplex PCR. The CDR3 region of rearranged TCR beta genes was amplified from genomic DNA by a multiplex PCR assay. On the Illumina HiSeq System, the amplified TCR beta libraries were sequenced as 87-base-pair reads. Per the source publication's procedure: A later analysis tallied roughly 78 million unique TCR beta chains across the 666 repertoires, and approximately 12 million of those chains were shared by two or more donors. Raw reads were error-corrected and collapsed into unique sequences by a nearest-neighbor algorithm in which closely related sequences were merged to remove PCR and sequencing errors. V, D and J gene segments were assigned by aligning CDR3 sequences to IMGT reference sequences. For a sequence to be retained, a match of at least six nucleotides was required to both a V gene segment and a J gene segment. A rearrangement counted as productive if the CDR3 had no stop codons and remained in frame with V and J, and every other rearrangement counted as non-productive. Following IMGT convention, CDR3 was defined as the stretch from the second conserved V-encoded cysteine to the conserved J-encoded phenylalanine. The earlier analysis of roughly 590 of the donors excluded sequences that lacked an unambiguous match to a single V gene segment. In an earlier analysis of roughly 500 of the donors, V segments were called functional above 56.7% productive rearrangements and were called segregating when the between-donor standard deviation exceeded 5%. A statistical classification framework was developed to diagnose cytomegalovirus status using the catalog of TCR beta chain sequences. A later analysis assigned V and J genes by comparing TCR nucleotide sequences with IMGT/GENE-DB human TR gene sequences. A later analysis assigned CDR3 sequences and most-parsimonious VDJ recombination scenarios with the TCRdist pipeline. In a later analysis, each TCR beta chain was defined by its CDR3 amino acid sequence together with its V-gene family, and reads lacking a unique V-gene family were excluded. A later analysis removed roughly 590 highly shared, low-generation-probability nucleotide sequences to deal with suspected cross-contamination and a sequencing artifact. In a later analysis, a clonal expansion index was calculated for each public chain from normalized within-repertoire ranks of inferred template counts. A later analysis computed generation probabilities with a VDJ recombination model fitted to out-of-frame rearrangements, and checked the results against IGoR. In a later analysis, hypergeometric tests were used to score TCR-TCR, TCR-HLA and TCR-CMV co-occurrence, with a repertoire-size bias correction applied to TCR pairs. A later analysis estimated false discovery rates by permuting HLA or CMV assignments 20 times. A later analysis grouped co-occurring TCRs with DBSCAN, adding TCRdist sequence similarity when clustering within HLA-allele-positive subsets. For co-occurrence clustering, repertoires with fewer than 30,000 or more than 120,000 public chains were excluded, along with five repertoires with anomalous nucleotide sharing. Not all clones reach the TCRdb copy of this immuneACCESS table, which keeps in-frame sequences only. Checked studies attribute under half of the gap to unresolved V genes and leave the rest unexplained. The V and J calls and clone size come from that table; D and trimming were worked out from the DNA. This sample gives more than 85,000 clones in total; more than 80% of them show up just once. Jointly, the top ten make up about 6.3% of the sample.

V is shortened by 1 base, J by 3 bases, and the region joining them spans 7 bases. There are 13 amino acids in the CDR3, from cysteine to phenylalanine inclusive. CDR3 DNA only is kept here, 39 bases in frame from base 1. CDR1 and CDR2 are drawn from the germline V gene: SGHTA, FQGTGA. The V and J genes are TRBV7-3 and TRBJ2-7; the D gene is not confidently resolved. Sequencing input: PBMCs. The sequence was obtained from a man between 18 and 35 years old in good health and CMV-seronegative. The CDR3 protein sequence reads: CASSLNPLYEQYF. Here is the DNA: TGTGCCAGCAGCTTAAATCCCCTCTACGAGCAGTACTTC.